This is a list of T cell receptor beta chains from one sample in a study of T-cell reconstitution after alpha-beta-depleted transplantation in children. From the PCR reads, TCRdb called clonotypes with MiXCR, one entry per CDR3 protein. The table lists hundreds of thousands of distinct CDR3 sequences, around 19% of them singletons, with 2.5% to 4% in the top ten. This specimen was PBMCs from the stem cell graft donor, taken from the stem cell graft. Receptor source: a human donor who donated a stem cell graft to a child with acute lymphoblastic leukemia. The CDR3 runs from the conserved cysteine through the conserved F or W. Each record gives: J gene, clone size, V gene, D gene, CDR3 protein, CDR3 DNA. D genes are given only for firm matches. Clone size, where shown, is once, few, many, or a class for clones that have expanded.

j_gene: TRBJ2-1; abundance: few; v_gene: TRBV29-1; d_gene: -; CDR3aa: CSVRGSGSYNEQFF; CDR3nt: TGCAGCGTTCGGGGTAGTGGCTCCTACAATGAGCAGTTCTTC
j_gene: TRBJ1-3; abundance: -; v_gene: TRBV20-1; d_gene: TRBD1; CDR3aa: CSAKPGQVGGNTIYF; CDR3nt: TGCAGTGCCAAACCGGGACAGGTCGGTGGAAACACCATATATTTT
j_gene: TRBJ2-5; abundance: few; v_gene: TRBV5-6; d_gene: TRBD2; CDR3aa: CASSFMGSGRGETQYF; CDR3nt: TGTGCCAGCAGCTTTATGGGTAGCGGGAGAGGGGAGACCCAGTACTTC
j_gene: TRBJ1-3; abundance: -; v_gene: TRBV11-2; d_gene: -; CDR3aa: CASAIPGLGNTIYF; CDR3nt: TGTGCCAGCGCCATCCCGGGGCTTGGAAACACCATATATTTT
j_gene: TRBJ2-1; abundance: few; v_gene: TRBV13; d_gene: -; CDR3aa: CASSLKGTSYNEQFF; CDR3nt: TGTGCCAGCAGCTTAAAGGGGACGTCCTACAATGAGCAGTTCTTC
j_gene: TRBJ2-7; abundance: few; v_gene: TRBV10-3; d_gene: -; CDR3aa: CAISASSYEQYF; CDR3nt: TGTGCCATCAGTGCCAGCTCCTACGAGCAGTACTTC
j_gene: TRBJ1-1; abundance: few; v_gene: TRBV5-1; d_gene: -; CDR3aa: CASSVWGHAEAFF; CDR3nt: TGCGCCAGCAGCGTCTGGGGGCACGCTGAAGCTTTCTTT
j_gene: TRBJ2-2; abundance: -; v_gene: TRBV4-1; d_gene: -; CDR3aa: CASSQSTSVSTGELFF; CDR3nt: TGCGCCAGCAGCCAATCGACCAGCGTCTCCACCGGGGAGCTGTTTTTT
j_gene: TRBJ1-5; abundance: few; v_gene: TRBV19; d_gene: -; CDR3aa: CASRWEHSNQPQHF; CDR3nt: TGTGCCAGTAGGTGGGAGCATAGCAATCAGCCCCAGCATTTT
j_gene: TRBJ2-1; abundance: few; v_gene: TRBV6-5; d_gene: TRBD2; CDR3aa: CASSYAGAGNEQFF; CDR3nt: TGTGCCAGCAGTTACGCGGGAGCGGGCAATGAGCAGTTCTTC
j_gene: TRBJ2-1; abundance: -; v_gene: TRBV5-1; d_gene: -; CDR3aa: CASWGGNEQFF; CDR3nt: TGCGCCAGCTGGGGAGGCAATGAGCAGTTCTTC
j_gene: TRBJ2-1; abundance: -; v_gene: TRBV24-1; d_gene: -; CDR3aa: CATSAGRPYNNEQFF; CDR3nt: TGTGCCACCAGTGCCGGACGTCCGTACAACAATGAGCAGTTCTTC
j_gene: TRBJ2-1; abundance: few; v_gene: TRBV20-1; d_gene: TRBD2; CDR3aa: CSALLAGGHEQFF; CDR3nt: TGCAGTGCTCTTCTAGCGGGAGGACATGAGCAGTTCTTC
j_gene: TRBJ2-7; abundance: -; v_gene: TRBV7-6; d_gene: -; CDR3aa: CASSFTGGHEQYF; CDR3nt: TGTGCCAGCAGCTTTACTGGGGGCCACGAGCAGTACTTC
j_gene: TRBJ2-5; abundance: few; v_gene: TRBV9; d_gene: TRBD2; CDR3aa: CASGPAGGPAGGLSF; CDR3nt: TGTGCCAGCGGGCCAGCGGGAGGGCCGGCCGGGGGTTTAAGCTTC
j_gene: TRBJ2-1; abundance: few; v_gene: TRBV12-3/TRBV12-4; d_gene: -; CDR3aa: CASRSTGLEAF; CDR3nt: TGTGCCAGCAGGTCCACCGGGCTGGAGGCCTTC
j_gene: TRBJ1-1; abundance: few; v_gene: TRBV6-5; d_gene: TRBD1; CDR3aa: CASSYKGAGNTEAFF; CDR3nt: TGTGCCAGCAGTTACAAGGGGGCAGGGAACACTGAAGCTTTCTTT
j_gene: TRBJ1-5; abundance: -; v_gene: TRBV20-1; d_gene: TRBD1; CDR3aa: CSAHRDRSNQPQHF; CDR3nt: TGCAGTGCTCATCGGGACAGGAGCAATCAGCCCCAGCATTTT
j_gene: TRBJ2-3; abundance: many; v_gene: TRBV5-1; d_gene: TRBD1; CDR3aa: CASSLGDRSTDTQYF; CDR3nt: TGCGCCAGCAGCTTGGGGGACAGGTCCACAGATACGCAGTATTTT
j_gene: TRBJ1-5; abundance: few; v_gene: TRBV19; d_gene: -; CDR3aa: CASSAIPGGAQPQHF; CDR3nt: TGTGCCAGTAGTGCCATTCCGGGGGGGGCTCAGCCCCAGCATTTT
j_gene: TRBJ2-7; abundance: few; v_gene: TRBV15; d_gene: -; CDR3aa: CATSRGASFLEQYF; CDR3nt: TGTGCCACCAGCAGAGGAGCCTCCTTTTTGGAGCAGTACTTC
j_gene: TRBJ1-2; abundance: many; v_gene: TRBV5-5; d_gene: TRBD1; CDR3aa: CASSLPGGGGYTF; CDR3nt: TGTGCCAGCAGCTTGCCAGGGGGTGGTGGCTACACCTTC
j_gene: TRBJ2-1; abundance: few; v_gene: TRBV20-1; d_gene: TRBD2; CDR3aa: CSARGTSGRYNEQFF; CDR3nt: TGCAGTGCTAGAGGGACTAGCGGGAGGTACAATGAGCAGTTCTTC
j_gene: TRBJ1-2; abundance: -; v_gene: TRBV7-9; d_gene: -; CDR3aa: CASSLVLGGNGYTF; CDR3nt: TGTGCCAGCAGCTTAGTTCTGGGTGGAAATGGCTACACCTTC
j_gene: TRBJ1-2; abundance: -; v_gene: TRBV5-1; d_gene: -; CDR3aa: CASSLGTARLNYGYTF; CDR3nt: TGCGCCAGCAGCTTGGGGACAGCCCGCCTTAACTATGGCTACACCTTC
j_gene: TRBJ2-5; abundance: few; v_gene: TRBV16; d_gene: TRBD2; CDR3aa: CASSQSRLLGLAAQETQYF; CDR3nt: TGTGCCAGCAGCCAATCAAGATTACTTGGACTAGCGGCCCAAGAGACCCAGTACTTC